This record looks at one TCR beta chain sequence and its context. The specificity of this receptor is unknown. No qualities accompany the bases; no much larger clone lies one base away. This sample was taken from a study of cytomegalovirus exposure and HLA in healthy donors (dated by TCRdb to between 2016 and 2019). Background on the whole study: An earlier analysis of several hundred of the donors reported roughly 300 Gb of sequence data and 95 million to 130 million unique TCR beta sequences obtained from around 180 million T cells. An early release that covered roughly 600 HLA-typed donors contained approximately 300 gigabases of sequencing data and around 85 million unique TCR sequences. Among the roughly 390 genotyped donors, approximately 81% belonged to the genetic ancestry cluster associated with self-reported Caucasian donors. The study aimed to test whether signatures of past pathogen exposure could be identified by cataloging public T cell receptors. The study profiled the T cell repertoires of 666 subjects by immunosequencing and related them to cytomegalovirus serostatus. A separate validation cohort of roughly 110 different subjects was used in addition to the approximately 640-subject first cohort. To predict cytomegalovirus infection status, the study brought together high-throughput TCR immunosequencing, statistical association of individual TCRs with disease status, and machine learning. To study patterns of TCR occurrence, a later analysis re-analyzed previously published TCR beta repertoires from several hundred donors and added high-resolution HLA genotyping. Rather than drawing on any new phenotypic data, the later analysis identified candidate immune exposures from TCR beta sequences and the way those sequences occurred across donors. An earlier analysis of some 600 of the donors applied high-throughput TCR beta sequencing to assess whether each TCR beta V gene segment acted as functional or pseudogenic. Donor age, sex, ethnicity and CMV serostatus were compiled together with the repertoire data. A later genetic analysis took genome-wide SNP genotypes for about 55% of the roughly 670 donors and used that subset as a discovery cohort. All discovery cohort repertoires had been generated on a single sequencing platform. Both class I and class II loci were covered by HLA typing, at four-digit resolution. The number of donors typed differed by locus, with roughly 629-640 for A, B, C, DRB1 and DQB1, roughly 520 for DQA1, 606 for DPA1, and some 450 for DPB1. Four to six DR-DQ haplotypes were handled as single units for association and clustering, since linkage in the cohort was strong. Among around 400 genotyped donors of the cohort, an average of roughly 230,000 unique TCR beta nucleotide sequences was sequenced per donor, of which about 19% were non-productive. What the authors observed across the whole study: The authors suggested that the approach could potentially be extended to other disease states and immunological phenotypes. In a later genetic analysis, fewer N-insertions in productive TCRs were reported among donors in an Asian-associated ancestry cluster than the approximately 710-donor mean. According to a later analysis, most CMV-associated TCR beta chains appeared to be HLA-restricted, and the HLA associations seemed to be driven largely by CMV exposure. Some IMGT-functional V segments, including TRBV6-2 and TRBV6-3, could not be distinguished by the 87-base-pair reads and were therefore excluded. In a later analysis, TCR association rates were found to vary across HLA loci, with the most associated TCRs seen for DRB1 alleles and the fewest for HLA-C alleles. An association between a missense DCLRE1C variant and V-gene and J-gene trimming of TCR beta chains was found in a later genetic analysis and replicated in an independent cohort. Correlated functional status among segregating V segments might be attributable to linkage disequilibrium, but an unknown experimental factor could not be ruled out. A total of some 180 TCR beta chains were listed by the study as associated with cytomegalovirus. Compared with equally common non-associated chains, HLA-associated TCR beta chains in a later analysis were more clonally expanded and had lower generation probabilities. Because some donors lacked HLA typing at each locus, the association tests relied only on the typed subset. Because counts were too low, about 18 rarely observed V segments, including chromosome 9 orphons, were excluded from the earlier analysis of a few hundred of the donors. Roughly uniform sequencing depth across donors was assumed in presence/absence analyses, although this assumption may not hold. When HLA alleles, especially DR and DQ, strongly co-occurred, attributing TCR associations to individual alleles was difficult. The sequencing pipeline was judged likely to have produced a cluster of highly shared sequence variants as a technical artifact. A further reported finding was that TCR beta sequences accurately predicted the HLA-A and HLA-B alleles for most subjects in the first cohort. The classifier was reported to diagnose cytomegalovirus status with high specificity and sensitivity in both the original cohort and the validation cohort. In an earlier analysis of roughly 560 of the donors, most TCR beta V segments were observed in productive rearrangements about 87% or about 30% of the time, broadly matching IMGT annotations. At a false discovery rate of 0.05, a later analysis linked approximately 18,000 TCR beta sequences to specific HLA alleles. Most TCR sequences were seen in very few donors, while some public TCRs were found in many individuals. The cohort was sequenced for TCR beta chains only, and without alpha or paired-chain data the features that could be detected were limited. In vitro tests confirmed that three of the cytomegalovirus-associated TCR beta chains recognize cytomegalovirus antigens. For the cohort, immune exposure information was limited to CMV serostatus. Several of the top co-occurrence clusters appeared to be linked to parvovirus B19, influenza, CMV and Epstein-Barr virus, according to a later analysis.

In total, about 650 healthy bone marrow donors made up the cohort. At the time of sampling, all cohort members were nominally healthy, though unrecorded immune exposures were likely present. The donor was CMV seronegative and belonged to the group of 350 or so seronegative cohort members. Each donor provided a peripheral blood sample, and peripheral blood mononuclear cells were used for TCR beta sequencing. The Qiagen DNeasy Blood Extraction Kit was used to extract genomic DNA from the blood cell samples. Clipping removes 9 bases from V and 6 bases from J, with 7 as the unmatched junction base count. Spanning cysteine to phenylalanine, the CDR3 consists of 13 amino acids. Only the CDR3 DNA is retained, 39 bases long and in frame from the first base. CDR1 and CDR2, per the germline V gene (reference sequence), are LNHDA and SQIVND. Library preparation employed the immunoSEQ multiplex PCR assay. The multiplex PCR relied on a mix of 60 forward primers for TCR Vbeta segments and 13 reverse primers for TCR Jbeta segments. The CDR3 region of rearranged TCR beta genes was amplified from genomic DNA with a multiplex PCR assay. The Illumina HiSeq System was used to sequence the amplified TCR beta libraries as 87-base-pair reads. Per the source publication's procedure: In a later analysis, tens of millions of unique TCR beta chains were counted across the 650 to 700 repertoires, and roughly 10 million of these chains were shared by at least two donors. Raw reads were error-corrected and collapsed into unique sequences with a nearest-neighbor algorithm that merged closely related sequences to remove PCR and sequencing errors. CDR3 sequences were aligned to IMGT reference sequences to assign V, D and J gene segments. For a sequence to be retained, at least a six-nucleotide match to both a V gene segment and a J gene segment was required. Rearrangements were classified as productive when the CDR3 lacked stop codons and remained in frame with V and J, and all other rearrangements were classified as non-productive. CDR3 was defined by IMGT convention, running from the second conserved V-encoded cysteine to the conserved J-encoded phenylalanine. The earlier analysis of roughly 590 of the donors excluded any sequence lacking an unambiguous match to a single V gene segment. In an earlier analysis of a few hundred of the donors, V segments were called functional above 56.7% productive rearrangements and were called segregating when the between-donor standard deviation exceeded 5%. A statistical classification framework was built to diagnose cytomegalovirus status from the catalog of TCR beta chain sequences. V and J gene assignment, in a later analysis, came from comparing TCR nucleotide sequences with IMGT/GENE-DB human TR gene sequences. The TCRdist pipeline was used in a later analysis to assign CDR3 sequences and most-parsimonious VDJ recombination scenarios. In a later analysis, each TCR beta chain was defined by its CDR3 amino acid sequence together with its V-gene family, and reads without a unique V-gene family were excluded. In a later analysis, some 600 highly shared, low-generation-probability nucleotide sequences were removed to address suspected cross-contamination and a sequencing artifact. A later analysis calculated a clonal expansion index for each public chain from normalized within-repertoire ranks of inferred template counts. In a later analysis, generation probabilities were computed using a VDJ recombination model fitted to out-of-frame rearrangements, and the results were checked against IGoR. Hypergeometric tests were used in a later analysis to score TCR-TCR, TCR-HLA and TCR-CMV co-occurrence, with a repertoire-size bias correction applied to the TCR pairs. In a later analysis, false discovery rates were estimated by permuting HLA or CMV assignments 20 times. In a later analysis, co-occurring TCRs were grouped with DBSCAN, and TCRdist sequence similarity was added when clustering was performed within HLA-allele-positive subsets. Repertoires with fewer than 30,000 or more than 120,000 public chains were left out of co-occurrence clustering, as were about five repertoires with anomalous nucleotide sharing. TCRdb re-hosts the immuneACCESS table, in-frame sequences only. Its copies lack some clones; in the studies checked, an unresolved V gene accounts for under half of them, and the cause for the rest is not known. V and J calls and clone size follow that table, whereas D and trimming were derived from the DNA. A total of roughly 120,000 clones appear in this sample, roughly three quarters of them only once. Together, the top ten hold about 1% of the sample.

The sample consisted of PBMCs. This sequence was found in a woman in her twenties or thirties in good health and CMV-seronegative. The rearranged chain carries TRBV19 and TRBJ1-2; 10 middle bases align to TRBD1. The nucleotide sequence reads as follows: TGTGCCAGCCACCCCGGGACAGGGGATGGCTACACCTTC. Its amino acids are CASHPGTGDGYTF.